Below are 31 T cell receptor beta chains sequenced from a single sample in a study of Ad26.COV2.S vaccination and SARS-CoV-2 variants. Produced via immunoSEQ multiplex PCR; TCRdb's table is partial and in-frame only. There are 410,000 or so clones in the sample; approximately 92% occur only once, and under 2% lies in the top ten. Treatment described: around 19 received Ad26.COV2.S at low or high dose, single or two shots; 5 received placebo; per-sample allocation not given. The samples date from day 63 after the first vaccine or placebo injection. Sequencing was performed on peripheral blood, taken in a trial of Ad26.COV2.S vaccine versus placebo. These receptors originate from a person aged 18-65 years who received the Ad26.COV2.S COVID-19 vaccine or a placebo.

The count of this clone is one. V usage is TRBV3-1 (or the pseudogene TRBV3-2) and J usage is TRBJ1-5, with TRBD1 identical over 9 bases. The CDR3 is 19 amino acids. The trim removed 9 bases at V and 6 bases at J, leaving 24 bases unmatched. Germline V gene sequence: CDR1 LGHDT, CDR2 YNNKEL (reference sequence). CDR3 loop: CARKRGGTGSPCRIQPQHF. The CDR3 DNA is TGTGCCAGAAAACGTGGGGGGACAGGGTCGCCATGCCGAATTCAGCCCCAGCATTTT.

This chain connects TRBV5-1 to TRBJ2-2; TRBD1 matches 7 bases. The J segment lost 2 bases and the V segment lost 9 bases, leaving 7 bases of the junction unmatched. In germline, CDR1 is SGHRS, CDR2 YFSETQ. The CDR3 runs 14 residues. The CDR3 region has the DNA TGCGCCACCGGACAGGACCAAAACACCGGGGAGCTGTTTTTT. Translated: CATGQDQNTGELFF.

The rearrangement links TRBV9 to TRBJ2-2; tentatively, D is TRBD1 (7 bases). The CDR3 length is 15 residues. Germline V lookup: CDR1 SGDLS, CDR2 YYNGEE. V was clipped by 1 base and J by 4 bases, with 11 bases between them. This chain's CDR3 is CASSVNQGGTGELFF. Written as DNA, the CDR3 is TGTGCCAGCAGCGTAAACCAGGGGGGCACCGGGGAGCTGTTTTTT.

The chain employs TRBV7-8 and TRBJ2-5, with 9 positions matching TRBD2. The ends lost 1 base at V and 5 bases at J; junction bases unmatched: 2. CDR3 length equals 14 residues. Germline V gives CDR1 SGHVS, CDR2 FQNEAQ. CDR3 nucleotide sequence: TGTGCCAGCAGCTTAGTAGCGGGGGCTGAGACCCAGTACTTC. It yields the protein CASSLVAGAETQYF.

The rearrangement joins TRBV2 to TRBJ1-1, with D possibly TRBD1 on 6 matching bases. The CDR3 spans 13 residues. Germline V gene lookup returns CDR1 SNHLY and CDR2 FYNNEI. V was clipped by 11 bases and J by 4 bases, with 17 bases between them. In DNA, the CDR3 is TGTGCCGGATCAGGGGATAGAGTCACTGAAGCTTTCTTT. It codes for CAGSGDRVTEAFF.

The chain has TRBV7-2 and TRBJ2-7, with 8 nucleotides matching TRBD2. Germline-derived CDR1 and CDR2 are SGHTA and FQGNSA. The CDR3 is 15 residues long. Losses at the gene ends were 5 bases for V and 3 bases for J; bases not matched to a gene: 9. Here the CDR3 reads CASSLRGSGDYEQYF. CDR3 DNA: TGTGCCAGCAGCCTGCGGGGTAGCGGGGACTACGAGCAGTACTTC.

V and J are TRBV4-3 and TRBJ2-2; the D gene could be TRBD1 or TRBD2 (5 bases each). The CDR3 loop spans 16 amino acids. V was cut by 1 base and J by 4 bases, with 13 bases left in between. Germline lookup yields CDR1 LGHNA and CDR2 YSLEER. The CDR3 sequence: CASSQAGTLGTGELFF. The CDR3 DNA reads as TGCGCCAGCAGCCAAGCCGGGACCCTCGGCACCGGGGAGCTGTTTTTT.

The chain joins TRBV5-6 to TRBJ1-4; tentative D call: TRBD1 (5 bases). The germline gives CDR1 SGHDT, CDR2 YYEEEE. CDR3 length equals 14 residues. Trimming removed 5 bases from V and 4 bases from J, with 12 bases in between. The CDR3 spells CASRPWGSNEKLFF. CDR3 bases: TGTGCCAGCAGGCCTTGGGGGAGTAATGAAAAACTGTTTTTT.

This clone occurred once. V gene TRBV19 combines with J gene TRBJ1-5; 11 bases are a match to TRBD1. V gave up 3 bases and J gave up 6 bases; unmatched junction bases: 16. Germline CDR1 and CDR2: LNHDA and SQIVND (reference sequence). CDR3 length: 19 residues. The CDR3 reads CASSIFSPIRDRGGQPQHF. CDR3 DNA: TGTGCCAGTAGTATTTTTTCGCCAATCCGGGACAGGGGGGGTCAGCCCCAGCATTTT. Looking up the rest from reference TRBV19 and TRBJ1-5 gives the full variable domain: DGGITQSPKYLFRKEGQNVTLSCEQNLNHDAMYWYRQDPGQGLRLIYYSQIVNDFQKGDIAEGYSVSREKKESFPLTVTSAQKNPTAFYLCASSIFSPIRDRGGQPQHFGDGTRLSIL.

The chain links TRBV7-8 to TRBJ1-2; 9 nucleotides align to TRBD1. J was trimmed by 4 bases and V by 5 bases; bases with no gene match: 11. The CDR3 is 16 residues long. Germline-derived CDR1 and CDR2 are SGHVS and FQNEAQ. CDR3: CASSAYRDRAGYGYTF. Here the CDR3 DNA reads TGTGCCAGCAGCGCCTACCGGGACAGGGCCGGCTATGGCTACACCTTC. Full variable domain (outside the CDR3, taken from reference TRBV7-8 and TRBJ1-2): GAGVSQSPRYKVAKRGQDVALRCDPISGHVSLFWYQQALGQGPEFLTYFQNEAQLDKSGLPSDRFFAERPEGSVSTLKIQRTQQEDSAVYLCASSAYRDRAGYGYTFGSGTRLTVV.

This clone is a singleton in its sample. The chain uses TRBV13 and TRBJ2-5; the D is unclear. CDR3 length equals 14 residues. Per the germline V gene, CDR1 is PRHDT and CDR2 is FYEKMQ (reference sequence). Trimming pared 2 bases from V and 0 bases from J, leaving 7 bases between. DNA for the CDR3: TGTGCCAGCAGCTTAAATACTCACCAAGAGACCCAGTACTTC. Translated: CASSLNTHQETQYF.

The V gene is TRBV7-9, the J gene TRBJ2-2; D gene ambiguous. Germline values: CDR1 SEHNR, CDR2 FQNEAQ (reference sequence). The V end was cut by 0 bases, the J end by 4 bases, with 6 bases between. The CDR3 sequence is 14 residues long. The CDR3 DNA follows: TGTGCCAGCAGCTTAGCGGCTACCACCGGGGAGCTGTTTTTT. This codes for CASSLAATTGELFF.

This sequence joins TRBV24-1 and TRBJ1-5; 10 nucleotides align to TRBD1. V was pared by 6 bases and J by 8 bases, with 9 bases of the junction left unmatched. The CDR3 consists of 15 residues. CDR1 is KGHDR and CDR2 is SFDVKD in the germline V gene. CDR3 region: CATSSATGGREPQHF. CDR3 sequence (DNA): TGTGCCACCAGTTCCGCGACAGGGGGCCGGGAGCCCCAGCATTTT.

The CDR3: CASSLRGYNEQFF. In nucleotides, the CDR3 is TGTGCCAGCAGTTTACGAGGATACAATGAGCAGTTCTTC. This chain uses TRBV27 with TRBJ2-1; D is undetermined. Germline CDR1 reads MNHEY; CDR2 reads SMNVEV (reference sequence). The CDR3 has 13 residues. V lost 2 bases and J lost 4, with 6 bases in between.

This clone was seen only once. Within the sample, other DNA sequences also encode this same CDR3. The V gene is TRBV28, the J gene TRBJ2-5; TRBD2 agrees at 12 bases. The CDR3 has 13 amino acids. Germline V gene data show CDR1 as MDHEN and CDR2 as SYDVKM. Unmatched junction bases numbered 3, after V lost 5 bases and J lost 8 bases. The CDR3 spells CASSLAGGETQYF. For the CDR3, the DNA is TGTGCCAGCAGTCTAGCGGGGGGGGAAACCCAGTACTTC.

This chain joins TRBV3-1 (or the pseudogene TRBV3-2) and TRBJ2-3, with D perhaps matching TRBD2 (6 bases). CDR1 and CDR2 from the germline V gene are LGHDT and YNNKEL (reference sequence). The germline V and J ends were trimmed by 1 base and 1 base, with 18 bases remaining between them. The length of the CDR3 is 18 residues. As DNA, the CDR3 is TGTGCCAGCAGCCAAGTCGCGGTCGGCGGGGAATGCACAGATACGCAGTATTTT. Amino acids: CASSQVAVGGECTDTQYF.

CDR3 sequence reads: CASSEGDFYGYTF. The CDR3 region has the DNA TGTGCCAGCAGTGAGGGGGATTTCTATGGCTACACCTTC. V usage is TRBV6-1 and J usage is TRBJ1-2; possibly TRBD1 for D (5 bases). Germline V gives CDR1 MNHNS, CDR2 SASEGT. This CDR3 comprises 13 residues. V gave up 3 bases and J gave up 4 bases, with 9 bases separating them.

Concerning this clone itself: Other DNA sequences in this sample translate to the same CDR3. The rearrangement joins TRBV6-2 or TRBV6-3 to TRBJ2-1; 7 positions agree with TRBD1. The junction had 3 bases not matched to a gene; V was cut back by 2 bases and J by 2 bases. This CDR3 has 15 residues. Germline V gene sequence: CDR1 MNHEY, CDR2 SVGEGT. The CDR3 region is CASSYRGLPYNEQFF. For the CDR3, the DNA is TGTGCCAGCAGTTACAGGGGGCTCCCCTACAATGAGCAGTTCTTC.

The chain has TRBV6-5 and TRBJ1-1; 7 bases match TRBD1. Germline-derived CDR1 and CDR2 are MNHEY and SVGAGI. The CDR3 extends over 15 amino acids. V trimming: 4 bases; J trimming: 2 bases; junction bases outside the gene matches: 7. The CDR3 is CASSSHRGPNTEAFF. CDR3 coding DNA: TGTGCCAGCAGTTCCCACAGGGGCCCTAACACTGAAGCTTTCTTT.

The V and J genes are TRBV4-3 and TRBJ1-2; 9 bases line up with TRBD1. From germline, CDR1 is LGHNA and CDR2 YSLEER. V was pared by 1 base and J by 3 bases, with 12 bases of the junction left unmatched. The CDR3 has 18 amino acids. In nucleotides, the CDR3 is TGCGCCAGCAGCCAAGTTGATTTTAGAACAGGGGGCCACTATGGCTACACCTTC. This sequence encodes CASSQVDFRTGGHYGYTF.

The chain combines TRBV7-9 with TRBJ1-4, with D hard to call. V was cut by 3 bases and J by 6 bases, with 11 bases left in between. The V gene's germline CDR1 is SEHNR and CDR2 FQNEAQ (reference sequence). The CDR3 length is 14 residues. The chain's CDR3 is CASSFWTSDEKLFF. The CDR3 DNA sequence: TGTGCCAGCAGCTTCTGGACCTCAGATGAAAAACTGTTTTTT.

The chain employs TRBV19 and TRBJ2-5; 13 nucleotides agree with TRBD2. V trimming: 5 bases; J trimming: 6 bases; junction bases outside the gene matches: 12. Germline CDR1 and CDR2: LNHDA and SQIVND (reference sequence). The CDR3 has 17 amino acids. The CDR3 coding sequence is TGTGCCAGTAGTCCGGGACTAGCGGGGACTCGCACACAGACCCAGTACTTC. Its translation is CASSPGLAGTRTQTQYF.

The CDR3 DNA follows: TGTGCCTGGAGTGTCGGGCAGGGACAGGCCCAAGAGACCCAGTACTTC. It yields the protein CAWSVGQGQAQETQYF. The chain links TRBV30 to TRBJ2-5; 8 bases match TRBD1. This CDR3 is built from 16 residues. V lost 0 bases to trimming and J lost 1 base; unmatched junction nucleotides: 7. Germline values: CDR1 GTSNPN, CDR2 SVGIG (reference sequence).

The J gene is TRBJ2-2, the V gene TRBV3-1 (or the pseudogene TRBV3-2), with 11 bases matching TRBD2. This CDR3 is built from 16 residues. Unmatched junction bases numbered 3, after V lost 2 bases and J lost 4 bases. The V gene's germline CDR1 is LGHDT and CDR2 YNNKEL (reference sequence). The CDR3 DNA reads TGTGCCAGCAGCCAACCCCTAGCGGGGGGCACCGGGGAGCTGTTTTTT. It specifies CASSQPLAGGTGELFF.

This sequence joins TRBV19 and TRBJ2-1; 14 bases are shared with TRBD2. The CDR3 runs 17 residues. J lost 2 bases, V lost 5 bases, and 5 bases had no gene match. Germline V gives CDR1 LNHDA, CDR2 SQIVND (reference sequence). The CDR3 DNA reads as TGTGCCAGTAGTCTAGGGACTAGCGGGGGCCCCTACAATGAGCAGTTCTTC. Translating it yields CASSLGTSGGPYNEQFF.

This clone was counted a single time. This chain links TRBV9 with TRBJ2-3, with D perhaps TRBD1 (5 bases). The CDR3 spans 15 residues. Germline values: CDR1 SGDLS, CDR2 YYNGEE. Deletions cut 0 bases from V and 0 bases from J, with 8 bases between. In nucleotides, the CDR3 is TGTGCCAGCAGCGTAGAGGGGCGGAGCACAGATACGCAGTATTTT. Translating it yields CASSVEGRSTDTQYF. Supplemented by reference TRBV9 and TRBJ2-3, the full variable domain reads DSGVTQTPKHLITATGQRVTLRCSPRSGDLSVYWYQQSLDQGLQFLIQYYNGEERAKGNILERFSAQQFPDLHSELNLSSLELGDSALYFCASSVEGRSTDTQYFGPGTRLTVL.

This clone was counted a single time. This rearrangement joins TRBV7-9 to TRBJ1-2; D gene unclear. This CDR3 has 12 residues. CDR1 and CDR2 from the germline V gene are SEHNR and FQNEAQ (reference sequence). The germline V and J ends were trimmed by 5 bases and 3 bases, with 7 bases remaining between them. CDR3 loop: CASSLTYYGYTF. DNA of the CDR3: TGTGCCAGCAGCCTAACCTACTATGGCTACACCTTC.

V usage is TRBV21-1 and J usage is TRBJ2-3; TRBD1 is taken as the D call from the table, unchecked against the DNA. TRBV21-1 is a known pseudogene. The CDR3 length is 19 residues. The CDR3 DNA reads as TGTGCCAGCAGCACCATTAAAACCCCCCGGGACACGAGCACAGATACGCAGTATTTT. This codes for CASSTIKTPRDTSTDTQYF.

This chain uses TRBV29-1 with TRBJ1-4, with D unclear. The CDR3 covers 13 residues. Germline V gene sequence: CDR1 SQVTM, CDR2 ANQGSEA. V lost 3 bases, J lost 5 bases, and 10 bases lay in between. The CDR3 here is CSVESATNEKLFF. CDR3 coding DNA: TGCAGCGTTGAGTCGGCTACCAATGAAAAACTGTTTTTT.

This chain joins TRBV5-6 and TRBJ2-1; 8 bases are a match to TRBD1. Germline V gene lookup returns CDR1 SGHDT and CDR2 YYEEEE. The CDR3 spans 14 residues. V lost 4 bases and J lost 7; bases outside the gene matches: 7. The CDR3 DNA reads TGTGCCAGCAGCGGGAGGACAGGGTGGAATGAGCAGTTCTTC. Translated: CASSGRTGWNEQFF.

The genes are TRBV5-1 and TRBJ2-3, with 7 bases that match TRBD1. The CDR3 is 14 residues long. Germline V gene lookup returns CDR1 SGHRS and CDR2 YFSETQ. The J segment lost 6 bases and the V segment lost 1 base, leaving 5 bases of the junction unmatched. CDR3 loop: CASSLKGAVDTQYF. The CDR3 nucleotides read TGCGCCAGCAGCTTGAAGGGGGCCGTCGATACGCAGTATTTT.